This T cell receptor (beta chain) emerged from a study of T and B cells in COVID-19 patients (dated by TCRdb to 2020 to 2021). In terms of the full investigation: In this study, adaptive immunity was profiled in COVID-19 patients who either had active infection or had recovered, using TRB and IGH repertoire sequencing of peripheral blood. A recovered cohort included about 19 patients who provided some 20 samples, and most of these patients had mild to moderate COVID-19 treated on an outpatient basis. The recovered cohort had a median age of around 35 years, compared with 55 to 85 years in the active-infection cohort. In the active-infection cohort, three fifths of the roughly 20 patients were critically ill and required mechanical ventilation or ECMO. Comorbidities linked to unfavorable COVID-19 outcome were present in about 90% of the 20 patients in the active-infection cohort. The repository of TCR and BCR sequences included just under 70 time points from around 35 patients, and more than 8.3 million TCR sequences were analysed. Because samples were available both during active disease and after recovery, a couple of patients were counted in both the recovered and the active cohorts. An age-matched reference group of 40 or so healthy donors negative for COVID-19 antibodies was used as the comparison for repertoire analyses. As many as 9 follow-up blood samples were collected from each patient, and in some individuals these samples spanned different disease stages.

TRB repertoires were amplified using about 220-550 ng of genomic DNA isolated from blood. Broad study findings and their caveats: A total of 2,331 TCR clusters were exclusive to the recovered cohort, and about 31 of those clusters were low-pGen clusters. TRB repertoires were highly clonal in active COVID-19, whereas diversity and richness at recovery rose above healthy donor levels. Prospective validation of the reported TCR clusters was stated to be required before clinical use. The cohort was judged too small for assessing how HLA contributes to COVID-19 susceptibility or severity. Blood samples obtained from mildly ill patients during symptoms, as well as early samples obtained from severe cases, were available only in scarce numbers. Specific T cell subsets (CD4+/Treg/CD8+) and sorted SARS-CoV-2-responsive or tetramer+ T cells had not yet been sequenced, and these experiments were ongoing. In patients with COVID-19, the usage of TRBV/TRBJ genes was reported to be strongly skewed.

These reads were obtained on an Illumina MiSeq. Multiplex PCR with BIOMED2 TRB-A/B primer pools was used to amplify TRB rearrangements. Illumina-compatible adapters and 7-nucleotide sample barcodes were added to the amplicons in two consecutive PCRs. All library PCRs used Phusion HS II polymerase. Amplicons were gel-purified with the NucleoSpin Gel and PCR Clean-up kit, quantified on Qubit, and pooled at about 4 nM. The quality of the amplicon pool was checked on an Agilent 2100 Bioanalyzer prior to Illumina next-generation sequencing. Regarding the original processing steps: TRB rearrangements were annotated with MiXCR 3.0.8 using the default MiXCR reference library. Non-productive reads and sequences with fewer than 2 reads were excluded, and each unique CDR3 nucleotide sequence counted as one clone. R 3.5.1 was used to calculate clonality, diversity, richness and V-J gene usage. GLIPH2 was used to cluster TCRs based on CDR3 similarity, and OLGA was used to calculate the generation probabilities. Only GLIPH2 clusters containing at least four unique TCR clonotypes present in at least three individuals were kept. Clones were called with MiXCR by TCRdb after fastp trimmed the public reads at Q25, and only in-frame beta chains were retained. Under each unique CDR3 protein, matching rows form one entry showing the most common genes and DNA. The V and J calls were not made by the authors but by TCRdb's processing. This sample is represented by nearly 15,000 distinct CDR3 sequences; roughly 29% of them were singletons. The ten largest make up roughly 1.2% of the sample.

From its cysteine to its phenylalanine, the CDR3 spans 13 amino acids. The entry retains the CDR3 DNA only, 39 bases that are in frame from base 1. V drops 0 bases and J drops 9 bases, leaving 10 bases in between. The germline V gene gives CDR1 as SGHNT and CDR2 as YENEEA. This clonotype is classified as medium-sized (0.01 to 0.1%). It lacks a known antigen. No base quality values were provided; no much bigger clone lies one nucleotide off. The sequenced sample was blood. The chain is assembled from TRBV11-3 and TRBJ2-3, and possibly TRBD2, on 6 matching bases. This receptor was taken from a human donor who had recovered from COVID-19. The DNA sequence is TGTGCCAGCAGCTTAGACCCTAGCGTAACGCAGTATTTT. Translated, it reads CASSLDPSVTQYF.